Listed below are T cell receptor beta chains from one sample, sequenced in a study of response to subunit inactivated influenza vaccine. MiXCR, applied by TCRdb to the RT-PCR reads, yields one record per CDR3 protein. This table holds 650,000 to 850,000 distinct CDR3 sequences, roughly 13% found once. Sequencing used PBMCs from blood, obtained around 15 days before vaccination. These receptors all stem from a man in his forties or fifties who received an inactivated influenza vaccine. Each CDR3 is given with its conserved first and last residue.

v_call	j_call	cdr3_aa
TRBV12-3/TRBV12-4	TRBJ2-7	CASSTGVYEQYF
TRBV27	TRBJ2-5	CASSRQGGGQETQYF
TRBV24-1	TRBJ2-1	CATSDGLAGVNEQFF
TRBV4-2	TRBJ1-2	CASSQDPAYDYGYTF
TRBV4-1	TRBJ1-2	CASSPYPGSDGYTF
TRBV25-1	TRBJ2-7	CASSGPGTPLSYEQYF
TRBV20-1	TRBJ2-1	CSARGGAPSQFF
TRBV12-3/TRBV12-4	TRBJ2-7	CASSLSTGPTYEQYF
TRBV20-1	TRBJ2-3	CSARGLADNTDTQYF
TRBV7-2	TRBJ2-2	CASSFSPGSTGELFF
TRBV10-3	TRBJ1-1	CAISLTAQGAITEAFF
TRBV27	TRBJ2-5	CASKPAGVPETQYF
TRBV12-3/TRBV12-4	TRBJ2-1	CASSLSPGPLNEQFF
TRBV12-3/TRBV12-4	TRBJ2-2	CASRGDTGELFF
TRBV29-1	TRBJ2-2	CSAQRGLAGGNTGELFF
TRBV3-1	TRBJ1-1	CASSQGAGTEAFF
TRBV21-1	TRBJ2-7	CATRGYEQYF
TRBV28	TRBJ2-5	CASLKWETQYF
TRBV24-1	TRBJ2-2	CATSDWGTQTGELFF
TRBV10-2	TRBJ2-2	CATRQGSTGELFF
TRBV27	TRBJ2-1	CASRSSWEGSYNEQFF
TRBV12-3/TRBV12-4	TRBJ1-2	CASNPGPNYGYTF
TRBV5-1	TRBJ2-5	CASSLRVNGQETQYF
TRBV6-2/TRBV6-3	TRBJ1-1	CASSYSRGLAEAFF
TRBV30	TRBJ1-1	CAWGTALNTEAFF
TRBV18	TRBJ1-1	CASSRGREGSTEAFF
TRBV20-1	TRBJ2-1	CSAGLAGGRPEQFF
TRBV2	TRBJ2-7	CASSVDRGSEQYF
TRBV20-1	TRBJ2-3	CSASRSSGGNTDTQYF
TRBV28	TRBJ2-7	CASSGQNIYYEQYF
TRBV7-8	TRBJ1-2	CASSLKQGAYGYTF
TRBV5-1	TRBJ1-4	CASSLEGGRGGKLFF
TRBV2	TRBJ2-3	CASRTLALSTDTQYF
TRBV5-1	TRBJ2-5	CASSLARLETQYF
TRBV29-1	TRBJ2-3	CSVEGHTGISTDTQYF
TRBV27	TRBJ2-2	CASKGLAKNTGELFF
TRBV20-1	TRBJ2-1	CSARPGLADYNEQFF
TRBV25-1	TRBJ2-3	CASIAGDTQYF
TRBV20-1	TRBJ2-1	CSARPAGDPYNEQFF
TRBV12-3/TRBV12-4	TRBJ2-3	CASSYGDLAGGGDTQYF
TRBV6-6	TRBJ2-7	CASWTSGRSEQYF
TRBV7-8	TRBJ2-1	CASSLPGGGEQFF
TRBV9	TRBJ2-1	CASSPNTYNEQFF
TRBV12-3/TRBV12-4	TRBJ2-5	CASAQGGGAAETQYF
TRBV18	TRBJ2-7	CASSPEGDRSNYEQYF